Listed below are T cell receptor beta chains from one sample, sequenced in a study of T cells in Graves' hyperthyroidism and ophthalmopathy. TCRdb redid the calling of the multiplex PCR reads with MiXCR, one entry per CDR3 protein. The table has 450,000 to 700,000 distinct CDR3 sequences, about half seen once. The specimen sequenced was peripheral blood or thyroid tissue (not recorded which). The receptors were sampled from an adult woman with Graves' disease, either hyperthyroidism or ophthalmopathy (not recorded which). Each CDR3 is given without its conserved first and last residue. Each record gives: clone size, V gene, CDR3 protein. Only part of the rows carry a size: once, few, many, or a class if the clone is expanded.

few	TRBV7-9	ASSFTGTGYNSPLH
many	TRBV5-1	ASSLGENTEAF
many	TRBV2	ASSEDLVGDEQY
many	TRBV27	ASSRTGFGGYT
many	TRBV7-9	ASSGGTAFPEQY
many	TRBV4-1	ASSHKITTISNQPQH
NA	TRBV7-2	ASRLGLGGEKLF
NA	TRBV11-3	ASSPMGSDEQF
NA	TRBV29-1	SVEGRGLAGGNTIY
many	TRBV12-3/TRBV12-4	ASSRDGVTGELF
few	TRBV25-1	ASSTTVDNSPLH
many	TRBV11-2	ASSLDAGGTAYLPTNEKLF
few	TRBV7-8	ASSLDRYSNQPQH
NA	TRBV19	ASSIVGSNVLT
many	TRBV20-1	SARPSPEYHTGELF
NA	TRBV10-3	ATRSGRRTQY
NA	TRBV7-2	ASSLGRGLTGTGELF
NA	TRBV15	ATSRRGLAGIETQY
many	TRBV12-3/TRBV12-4	ASILGGSNQPQH
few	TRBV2	ASRRETGNSPLH
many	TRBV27	ASSTTGGSNYGYT
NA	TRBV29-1	SSLGGTIYGYT
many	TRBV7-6	ASSLPNTAYEQY
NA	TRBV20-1	SARDRGRTGYGYT
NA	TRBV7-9	ASSSNRDSEKLF
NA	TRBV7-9	ASSLAQGGPNTIY
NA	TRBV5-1	ASSGLADETQH
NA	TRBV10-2	ASSQDGRQGQWLETEAF
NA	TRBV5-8	ARQRHASDGYT
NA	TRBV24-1	ATLAPDTLSNYGYT
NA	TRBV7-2	ASSGQVLNTEAF
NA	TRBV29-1	SADSPPRWGNYGYT
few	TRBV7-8	ASSLEKTSGRTDTQY
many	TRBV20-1	SARTVSGGTFSPLH
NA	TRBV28	ASSNRGGFYGYT
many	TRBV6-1	ASSPRGRRQGETQY
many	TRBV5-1	ASSLDSPANEKLF
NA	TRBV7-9	ASSPERNSYNSPLH
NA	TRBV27	ASSFGPPDLNYGYT
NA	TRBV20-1	SAPRGTATNEKLF
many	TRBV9	ASSPAPESGSGIHEQY
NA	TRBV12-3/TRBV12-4	ASSSLLAGGPLKAF
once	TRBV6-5	ASSYGTLDNEKLF
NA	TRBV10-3	AIKRDSRTDTQY
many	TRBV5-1	ASSHFGTGGGQNYEQY
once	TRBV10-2	ASSRQGDNQPQH
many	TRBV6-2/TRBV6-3	ASSPSGAEAYEQY
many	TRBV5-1	ASSLTRPNTGELF
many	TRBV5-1	ASSLAFGEAGELF
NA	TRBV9	ASSPEVLMNTEAF
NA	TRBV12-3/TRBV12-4	ASSPPAGYT
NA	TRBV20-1	SARASDRANTEAF
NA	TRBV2	ASAGTGSETQY
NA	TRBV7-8	ASSLGVASQPQH
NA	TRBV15	ATSSLGQDTEAF
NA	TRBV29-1	SVSGDGGYGYT
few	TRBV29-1	SAGRDAYEQY
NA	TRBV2	ASSARAGGYGYT
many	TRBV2	ASSDPTAGSVF
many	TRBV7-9	ASSSIDQPQH